These 20 T cell receptor beta chains originate from one sample sequenced in a study of T-cell reconstitution after alpha-beta-depleted transplantation in children. This sample's TCRbeta library carried unique molecular identifier barcodes. MiXCR was run by TCRdb on the PCR reads, yielding one entry per CDR3 protein. The sample lists about half a million distinct CDR3 sequences; around 12% were seen once. The sequenced sample was PBMCs from the stem cell graft donor, obtained from the stem cell graft. These receptors were taken from a human donor who donated a stem cell graft to a child with combined immunodeficiency.

V usage is TRBV6-2 or TRBV6-3 and J usage is TRBJ2-1; D is ambiguous. Germline assignment: CDR1 MNHEY and CDR2 SVGEGT. The CDR3 contains 15 residues. V was trimmed by 2 bases and J by 0 bases, leaving 8 bases between them. The CDR3 DNA reads TGTGCCAGCAGTTACCGGGCTAGCTCCTACAATGAGCAGTTCTTC. Protein: CASSYRASSYNEQFF.

This chain joins TRBV5-1 and TRBJ2-6, with 9 bases that match TRBD1. This CDR3 comprises 17 residues. The J segment lost 1 base and the V segment lost 4 bases, leaving 6 bases of the junction unmatched. Germline V lookup: CDR1 SGHRS, CDR2 YFSETQ. CDR3 bases: TGCGCCAGCAGCCCCGGGACAGGGTCATCTGGGGCCAACGTCCTGACTTTC. Translated, it gives CASSPGTGSSGANVLTF.

A few counts support this clonotype. This chain links TRBV27 with TRBJ2-7; D may be TRBD2 (6 bases). Germline V gives CDR1 MNHEY, CDR2 SMNVEV (reference sequence). The CDR3 runs to 14 residues. Trimming took off 3 bases at V and 6 bases at J, with 15 bases between the two ends. CDR3 sequence: CASSFLGRFAEQYF. In nucleotides, the CDR3 is TGTGCCAGCAGTTTTTTAGGGAGGTTCGCCGAGCAGTACTTC.

This sequence joins TRBV3-1 and TRBJ2-5; TRBD1 matches 7 bases. The trim removed 0 bases at V and 2 bases at J, leaving 6 bases unmatched. Germline V gene lookup returns CDR1 LGHDT and CDR2 YNNKEL (reference sequence). The CDR3 is 16 amino acids. This chain's CDR3 is CASSQDEDRRQETQYF. CDR3 bases: TGTGCCAGCAGCCAAGATGAGGACAGGAGGCAAGAGACCCAGTACTTC.

This clonotype was recorded at least ten times. The V and J genes are TRBV5-1 and TRBJ2-2, with a weak D call TRBD1 (6 bases). Germline CDR1 and CDR2: SGHRS and YFSETQ. V gave up 5 bases and J gave up 3 bases, with 17 bases separating them. CDR3 length: 16 amino acids. The CDR3 is CASRMSPQGDTGELFF. The CDR3 nucleotides are TGCGCCAGCAGGATGTCCCCACAGGGAGACACCGGGGAGCTGTTTTTT.

This clonotype was picked up many times. This chain links TRBV5-1 with TRBJ2-7; 7 bases fit TRBD1. The CDR3 length is 15 residues. V lost 1 base to trimming and J lost 2 bases; unmatched junction nucleotides: 6. The germline V gene has CDR1 SGHRS and CDR2 YFSETQ. The CDR3 loop reads CASSLPGGNTYEQYF. The CDR3 DNA reads TGCGCCAGCAGCTTGCCAGGGGGAAACACCTACGAGCAGTACTTC.

The chain joins TRBV7-6 to TRBJ2-2; 12 bases fit TRBD2. CDR3 length equals 15 residues. Germline V gene sequence: CDR1 SGHVS, CDR2 FNYEAQ. V shed 3 bases, J shed 6 bases, and the junction held 2 bases outside the gene matches. In DNA, the CDR3 is TGTGCCAGCAGCTTGACTAGCGGGGGTCCCGGGGAGCTGTTTTTT. It is translated as CASSLTSGGPGELFF. Variable domain in full (rest from reference TRBV7-6 and TRBJ2-2): GAGVSQSPRYKVTKRGQDVALRCDPISGHVSLYWYRQALGQGPEFLTYFNYEAQQDKSGLPNDRFSAERPEGSISTLTIQRTEQRDSAMYRCASSLTSGGPGELFFGEGSRLTVL.

The chain links TRBV12-3 or TRBV12-4 to TRBJ2-2; the D is unclear. This CDR3 is built from 14 residues. Deletions cut 7 bases from V and 8 bases from J, with 17 bases between. DNA of the CDR3: TGTGCCAGCAAGTGGGGTCCTGGTCTGGGGGAGCTGTTTTTT. Protein sequence: CASKWGPGLGELFF.

CDR3 region: CSASRRGRQKTYNEQFF. CDR3 nucleotides: TGCAGTGCTAGCCGCAGAGGGAGACAGAAGACCTACAATGAGCAGTTCTTC. The chain has TRBV20-1 and TRBJ2-1; D tentatively fits TRBD1 or TRBD2 (5 bases each). The germline V and J ends were trimmed by 3 bases and 2 bases, with 20 bases remaining between them. Germline V CDR1 and CDR2: DFQATT, SNEGSKA (reference sequence). The CDR3 loop spans 17 amino acids.

The chain recombines TRBV12-3 or TRBV12-4 with TRBJ2-6; the match to TRBD1 covers 9 bases. This CDR3 contains 19 residues. With V trimmed by 6 bases and J by 0 bases, 12 bases remained unmatched. The CDR3 reads CASSLRDRDPGSGANVLTF. The CDR3 region has the DNA TGTGCCAGCAGCCTCCGGGACAGGGACCCAGGCTCTGGGGCCAACGTCCTGACTTTC.

This clonotype was seen only a few times. CDR3 sequence: CASSSGAGGGQETQYF. DNA of the CDR3: TGCGCCAGCAGCTCCGGGGCGGGCGGGGGCCAAGAGACCCAGTACTTC. The J gene is TRBJ2-5, the V gene TRBV5-1; 7 bases map to TRBD2. In germline, CDR1 is SGHRS, CDR2 YFSETQ. The junction had 9 bases not matched to a gene; V was cut back by 3 bases and J by 1 base. CDR3 size: 16 residues.

The V and J genes are TRBV29-1 and TRBJ2-7, with D perhaps TRBD2 (5 bases). The CDR3 is 11 amino acids. V was shortened by 4 bases and J by 7 bases, with 11 bases between the two germline ends. Germline assignment: CDR1 SQVTM and CDR2 ANQGSEA. This CDR3 reads CSVVSEVEQYF. The CDR3 bases are TGCAGCGTTGTTTCGGAGGTGGAGCAGTACTTC.

This clonotype was recorded many times. CDR3 sequence: CASSRTSEDTDTQYF. The DNA for the CDR3 is TGTGCCAGCAGTCGGACTAGCGAAGACACAGATACGCAGTATTTT. The genes are TRBV28 and TRBJ2-3, with 9 bases fitting TRBD2. The CDR3 is 15 residues long. V shed 5 bases, J shed 2 bases, and the junction held 5 bases outside the gene matches. Germline lookup yields CDR1 MDHEN and CDR2 SYDVKM. Full variable domain (missing parts from reference TRBV28 and TRBJ2-3): DVKVTQSSRYLVKRTGEKVFLECVQDMDHENMFWYRQDPGLGLRLIYFSYDVKMKEKGDIPEGYSVSREKKERFSLILESASTNQTSMYLCASSRTSEDTDTQYFGPGTRLTVL.

Written as DNA, the CDR3 is TGCAGTGCCACAGGGGGCTCTGGAAACACCATATATTTT. Its protein product is CSATGGSGNTIYF. The rearrangement joins TRBV20-1 to TRBJ1-3, with 8 nucleotides matching TRBD1. CDR3 size: 13 residues. V was pared by 6 bases and J by 0 bases, with 1 base of the junction left unmatched. Germline V CDR1 and CDR2: DFQATT, SNEGSKA (reference sequence).

In its sample, this clonotype was seen many times. The chain recombines TRBV6-4 with TRBJ2-1, with D perhaps matching TRBD2 (5 bases). CDR1 and CDR2 from the germline V gene are MRHNA and SNTAGT. The CDR3 runs 14 residues. Trimming took 5 bases from V and 4 from J, leaving 12 bases between them. Written as DNA, the CDR3 is TGTGCCAGCAGTCTCAGCGGCCGTTACAATGAGCAGTTCTTC. It yields the protein CASSLSGRYNEQFF.

This clonotype was observed a few times. The chain recombines TRBV6-5 with TRBJ1-2; 9 nucleotides align to TRBD1. This CDR3 contains 15 residues. V trimming: 5 bases; J trimming: 6 bases; junction bases outside the gene matches: 10. Germline assignment: CDR1 MNHEY and CDR2 SVGAGI. The CDR3 loop is CASSTLRTGAHGYTF. The CDR3 DNA reads as TGTGCCAGCAGTACCCTCCGGACAGGGGCCCATGGCTACACCTTC.

The chain links TRBV6-2 or TRBV6-3 to TRBJ2-1; TRBD1 matches 8 bases. Germline V gene lookup returns CDR1 MNHEY and CDR2 SVGEGT. This CDR3 has 15 residues. Trimming cost V 7 bases and J 6 bases; bases outside gene matches: 11. The CDR3, as DNA: TGTGCCAGCACCCCGTGGGTAACAGGGGGCAATGAGCAGTTCTTC. Residues: CASTPWVTGGNEQFF.

This clonotype has ten or more counts. The rearrangement uses TRBV24-1 and TRBJ2-1; 8 nucleotides line up with TRBD2. CDR3 length: 15 residues. Trimming cost V 11 bases and J 3 bases; bases outside gene matches: 11. Germline values: CDR1 KGHDR, CDR2 SFDVKD. This CDR3 is CAISQAGGFYNEQFF. The DNA of the CDR3 is TGTGCCATCTCCCAGGCGGGAGGCTTCTACAATGAGCAGTTCTTC.

This chain uses TRBV7-9 with TRBJ1-1; D might be TRBD1 (5 bases). The V gene lost 2 bases and the J gene lost 1 base, with 11 bases spanning the gap. Germline loops: CDR1 SEHNR, CDR2 FQNEAQ (reference sequence). This CDR3 is 15 amino acids long. The CDR3 sequence is CASSLSLTGNTEAFF. CDR3 sequence (DNA): TGTGCCAGCAGCTTATCCCTCACAGGGAACACTGAAGCTTTCTTT.

This clonotype was counted between two and nine times. The V call is TRBV11-1, the J call TRBJ2-1, with D perhaps given as TRBD1 or TRBD2 (6 bases each). CDR3 length: 20 amino acids. Trimming left V 2 bases short and J 0 bases short, with 23 bases between. CDR1 SGHAT and CDR2 FQDESV come from the germline V gene (reference sequence). The CDR3 loop reads CASSLRGGTFLRSSYNEQFF. In nucleotides, the CDR3 is TGTGCCAGCAGCTTAAGAGGGGGGACTTTCCTCCGCAGCTCCTACAATGAGCAGTTCTTC.